This T cell receptor (beta chain) appears in the sequencing data of a study of T cell repertoires in aging, cancer and after chemotherapy. This CDR3 contains 15 residues. The V end lost 1 base, the J end lost 1 base, and 10 bases lay between the germline ends. CDR1 and CDR2 (germline): SGHTA, FQGNSA. Multiplex touch-down PCR with TRB-A/B primers amplified rearranged V-D-J TRB sequences. TCRdb itself ran the multiplex PCR reads through MiXCR, one entry per CDR3 protein. The data contain approximately 1,000 distinct CDR3 sequences, about 60% of them singletons. Amplification of TCR beta used genomic DNA extracted from peripheral blood.

The sample taken for sequencing was blood. This receptor was identified in a human donor with a solid tumor. The chain is built from TRBV7-2 and TRBJ1-1; no clear D gene. The CDR3 here is CASSLGTGRNTEAFF. In DNA form, the CDR3 reads TGTGCCAGCAGCTTAGGGACGGGGAGGAACACTGAAGCTTTCTTT.